This T cell receptor beta chain was retrieved from a study of blood T cell repertoires in COVID-19. Study details: COVID-19 samples from acute and convalescent phases originated in the United States, Italy and Spain.

The method was immunoSEQ multiplex PCR; TCRdb's version includes in-frame clones alone and lacks a portion of them. The sample lists about 200,000 clones, 88% occurring once. Germline V gives CDR1 LNHNV, CDR2 YYDKDF (reference sequence). V shed 2 bases and J shed 6 bases, with 13 bases lying between them. The CDR3 runs 15 residues. The chain recombines TRBV15 with TRBJ1-4; D gene ambiguous. Material: peripheral blood. The source of this sequence is a man between 18 and 35 years old with active or convalescent COVID-19. The CDR3 is CATSRSGISHEKLFF. DNA of the CDR3: TGTGCCACCAGCAGATCCGGGATTAGCCATGAAAAACTGTTTTTT.